This T cell receptor beta chain is drawn from a study of blood T cell repertoires in COVID-19. Overall study: Sites across the United States, Italy and Spain contributed samples from acute and convalescent COVID-19.

CDR3 length equals 17 residues. CDR1 and CDR2 (germline): MGHDK, SYGVNS. V shed 1 base and J shed 7 bases, with 20 bases lying between them. The study recruited people aged about 18 to 95 years across more than 20 US areas. Membership in each cohort depended on participant-reported clinical history. The table came from immunoSEQ multiplex PCR; TCRdb's copy has only in-frame clones and leaves some out. The sample yields hundreds of thousands of clones, about 86% seen once. V gene TRBV25-1 combines with J gene TRBJ2-1, with D perhaps TRBD2 (7 bases). Material for sequencing was PBMCs or T cells enriched from blood (not recorded which). The sequence was obtained from a woman aged 45-59 years who had recovered from COVID-19. In DNA, the CDR3 is TGTGCCAGCAGTGAATCAAGGGGGGGTATCTATAGGAATGAGCAGTTCTTC. It codes for CASSESRGGIYRNEQFF.